The subject of this entry is one T cell receptor beta chain. This specimen comes from a study of blood T cells in healthy people across ages. The CDR3 runs to 16 residues. With V trimmed by 8 bases and J by 0 bases, 5 bases remained unmatched. CDR1 and CDR2 from the germline V gene are WSHSY and SAAADI. A sample-barcoded 5' primer and a J-beta primer mix were used in a second PCR of roughly 6 to 11 cycles. TCRdb independently ran MiXCR on the 5' RACE reads; one entry per CDR3 protein. The data contain hundreds of thousands of distinct CDR3 sequences, 30% to 45% of them singletons. Sequencing was done on a sample of blood. This chain joins TRBV10-2 and TRBJ2-3, with 13 bases that match TRBD2. The origin of this receptor is a man aged 18 to 35 in good health. The CDR3 bases are TGCGCCAGCGGGACTAGCGGGGACACCAGCACAGATACGCAGTATTTT. This encodes CASGTSGDTSTDTQYF.